Listed below are T cell receptor beta chains from one sample, sequenced in a study of cytomegalovirus exposure and HLA in healthy donors. Profiling relied on immunoSEQ multiplex PCR, and the TCRdb table lists in-frame clones only, not all of them. The repertoire includes approximately 100,000 clones, less than 85% of them detected once, and nearly 7.5% sits in the top ten. Material: PBMCs. These TCRs come from a man aged 40-49 years in good health and CMV-seropositive. Each CDR3 is given with its conserved first and last residue. A D gene is named only where the DNA matches it firmly. Size tells how often a clone was seen (once, few, many) or the class of an expanded clone, and some rows leave it out.

J	V	D	size	DNA	CDR3
TRBJ2-7	TRBV13	NA	once	TGTGCCAGCAGCTCCGCCCCACAGGGCTACGAGCAGTACTTC	CASSSAPQGYEQYF
TRBJ2-1	TRBV28	TRBD2	NA	TGTGCCAGCAGTACTAATAGAGCGGGAGGATCCTACAATGAGCAGTTCTTC	CASSTNRAGGSYNEQFF
TRBJ1-2	TRBV5-1	TRBD1	NA	TGCGCCAGCAGCGACGACAGGGGCCGTGGCTACACCTTC	CASSDDRGRGYTF
TRBJ2-5	TRBV28	TRBD1	NA	TGTGCCAGCAATACCGACAGGGATGGAGAGACCCAGTACTTC	CASNTDRDGETQYF
TRBJ1-2	TRBV6-5	NA	NA	TGTGCCAGCAGTTCGACAGGCCAGGGTGGCTACACCTTC	CASSSTGQGGYTF
TRBJ2-3	TRBV10-1	NA	NA	TGCGCCAGCAGTGAGTCAGGTAGCGGAGTCACAGATACGCAGTATTTT	CASSESGSGVTDTQYF
TRBJ1-4	TRBV2	NA	NA	TGTGCCAGCAGTGCGGGGTCAACAGATGAAAAACTGTTTTTT	CASSAGSTDEKLFF
TRBJ2-1	TRBV5-1	TRBD1	NA	TGCGCCAGCAGGCGACAGGGTCCCTACAATGAGCAGTTCTTC	CASRRQGPYNEQFF
TRBJ2-2	TRBV29-1	TRBD1	NA	TGCAGCGTCACCGACAGGGGGCGGGACAAAACCGGGGAGCTGTTTTTT	CSVTDRGRDKTGELFF
TRBJ1-1	TRBV5-5	TRBD1	NA	TGTGCCAGCAGCGCCCGGACAGGGTTCGCTGAAGCTTTCTTT	CASSARTGFAEAFF
TRBJ2-5	TRBV6-1	NA	NA	TGTGCCAGCAGTGAATTTTCCGGGAAACGGGAGACCCAGTACTTC	CASSEFSGKRETQYF
TRBJ2-1	TRBV28	TRBD2	NA	TGTGCCAGCAGTTTGCCGGGACTAGCGAGGGAGCAGTTCTTC	CASSLPGLAREQFF
TRBJ2-5	TRBV4-1	TRBD1	NA	TGCGCCAGCAGCCAAAGGACAGGCCAAGAGACCCAGTACTTC	CASSQRTGQETQYF
TRBJ1-6	TRBV27	NA	NA	TGTGCCAGCAGGGTTGGACAAACCTATAATTCACCCCTCCACTTT	CASRVGQTYNSPLHF
TRBJ2-2	TRBV27	TRBD1	NA	TGTGCCAGCAGTAACCCGGGACAGGGTCCCGGGGAGCTGTTTTTT	CASSNPGQGPGELFF
TRBJ1-4	TRBV4-1	TRBD1	NA	TGCGCCAGCAGCCAATCGACAGGGACTAATGAAAAACTGTTTTTT	CASSQSTGTNEKLFF
TRBJ2-7	TRBV6-6	NA	NA	TGTGCCAGCAGTTACGGAGGCAGGGGTTACGAGCAGTACTTC	CASSYGGRGYEQYF
TRBJ2-5	TRBV28	TRBD1	NA	TGTGCCAGCAGTTTATACGGGACAGGGTCTCGGGAGCAGTACTTC	CASSLYGTGSREQYF
TRBJ1-6	TRBV6-6	TRBD1	NA	TGTGCCAGCAGTCCTGGGACAGTCTATAATTCACCCCTCCACTTT	CASSPGTVYNSPLHF
TRBJ2-1	TRBV20-1	NA	NA	TGCAGTGCTGGGCGGGGATGGCAGTTCTTC	CSAGRGWQFF
TRBJ2-1	TRBV25-1	NA	few	TGTGCCTCAGTACGGGACTGCGAGCAGTTCTTC	CASVRDCEQFF
TRBJ2-3	TRBV7-2	NA	NA	TGTGCCAGCAGCCTACAGGGTGGTGGCACAGATACGCAGTATTTT	CASSLQGGGTDTQYF
TRBJ2-5	TRBV7-2	TRBD2	NA	TGTGCCAGTTCTAGGACTAGCGGGAATTCAGAGACCCAGTACTTC	CASSRTSGNSETQYF
TRBJ2-3	TRBV10-1	NA	NA	TGCGCCAGCAGTGAGGACAGGACGGTGGATACGCAGTATTTT	CASSEDRTVDTQYF
TRBJ2-5	TRBV5-1	NA	NA	TGCGCCAGCAGCTTGGACCCAGTACAAGAGACCCAGTACTTC	CASSLDPVQETQYF
TRBJ2-7	TRBV18	NA	once	TGTGCCAGCTCAATTATTCCCCGGGAGCAGTACTTC	CASSIIPREQYF
TRBJ1-3	TRBV11-2	TRBD1	few	TGTGCCAGCAGGACACAGGGGGCTGTCGGAAACACCATATATTTT	CASRTQGAVGNTIYF
TRBJ1-2	TRBV28	TRBD1	NA	TGTGCCAGCAGTTTAAGCTGGACAGGCTATGGCTACACCTTC	CASSLSWTGYGYTF
TRBJ2-3	TRBV6-5	NA	NA	TGTGCCAGCAGTTCCTCGGGGCCCCAAACGCAGTATTTT	CASSSSGPQTQYF
TRBJ2-1	TRBV6-1	TRBD2	NA	TGTGCCAGCAGTGAATCCCCCTCCGTGGCGGGGGGGCCATATGAGCAGTTCTTC	CASSESPSVAGGPYEQFF
TRBJ1-2	TRBV9	NA	NA	TGTGCCAGCAGCTTCAGTGTAGACAGCAGCTTTGATGGCTACACCTTC	CASSFSVDSSFDGYTF
TRBJ2-1	TRBV5-6	TRBD2	NA	TGTGCCAGCAGCCTACGGAGCGGGAGCAGGAATGAGCAGTTCTTC	CASSLRSGSRNEQFF
TRBJ1-3	TRBV30	TRBD1	NA	TGTGCCTGGAGTTTGGGGACAGGGGGGGGAAACACCATATATTTT	CAWSLGTGGGNTIYF
TRBJ1-2	TRBV6-5	TRBD1	NA	TGTGCCAGCAGTTACTCCCCCGGGACAGATCCCTTTGGCTACACCTTC	CASSYSPGTDPFGYTF
TRBJ2-6	TRBV19	TRBD1	few	TGTGCCGGGCTTTACAGGGGACCTGGGGCCAACGTCCTGACTTTC	CAGLYRGPGANVLTF
TRBJ2-7	TRBV19	NA	once	TGTGCCAGTAGTATAGATCCAGAGATGACTTCCTACGAGCAGTACTTC	CASSIDPEMTSYEQYF
TRBJ1-5	TRBV7-9	NA	NA	TGTGCCAGCAGTTTTTCAGGGGACGGGCAGCCCCAGCATTTT	CASSFSGDGQPQHF
TRBJ2-7	TRBV27	TRBD1	NA	TGTGCCAGCAGTTTAGGGACAGGGGTAGGCGAGCAGTACTTC	CASSLGTGVGEQYF